Below, 23 T cell receptor beta chains from the same sample are listed, as sequenced in a study of T cell responses to AZD1222 COVID-19 vaccine. The table came from immunoSEQ multiplex PCR; TCRdb's copy has only in-frame clones and leaves some out. The table lists approximately 120,000 clones, around 85% of them singletons. Sequenced here: peripheral blood, sampled 28 days after the second AZD1222 dose. The receptors here all came from an adult who received the AZD1222 COVID-19 vaccine.

The chain links TRBV18 to TRBJ2-4; possible D gene TRBD1, 5 bases. The CDR3 has 13 residues. Germline assignment: CDR1 KGHSH and CDR2 LQKENI. Trimming cost V 3 bases and J 5 bases, with 8 bases left between them. CDR3 protein: CASSPSRENIQYF. The CDR3 DNA is TGTGCCAGCTCACCGAGCAGGGAAAACATTCAGTACTTC.

The table lists this clone with a count of one. The rearrangement uses TRBV29-1 and TRBJ1-1, with D possibly TRBD1 on 5 matching bases. Germline assignment: CDR1 SQVTM and CDR2 ANQGSEA. This CDR3 region has 13 residues. Trimming pared 7 bases from V and 1 base from J, leaving 13 bases between. Written as DNA, the CDR3 is TGCAGCGCCGCGGTGACAGCGAACACTGAAGCTTTCTTT. It is translated as CSAAVTANTEAFF.

A word on this clone: The same CDR3 also results from other DNA sequences found in this sample. The chain recombines TRBV5-1 with TRBJ1-1, with a weak D call TRBD1 (5 bases). This CDR3 region has 13 residues. V lost 3 bases, J lost 1 base, and 7 bases lay in between. Germline V gives CDR1 SGHRS, CDR2 YFSETQ. The CDR3 nucleotides read TGCGCCAGCAGCTCTGGACAGAACACTGAAGCTTTCTTT. It specifies CASSSGQNTEAFF.

This chain connects TRBV4-1 to TRBJ2-1; 9 bases agree with TRBD2. The CDR3 is 17 amino acids. Germline V gives CDR1 MGHRA, CDR2 YSYEKL. Trimming removed 2 bases from V and 0 bases from J; junction bases left unmatched: 5. The CDR3, as DNA: TGCGCCAGCAGCCAATCTCCTAGCGGGGTCTCCTACAATGAGCAGTTCTTC. This encodes CASSQSPSGVSYNEQFF.

This clone came up once. The chain is built from TRBV5-1 and TRBJ1-5; D may be TRBD1 (5 bases). The CDR3 has 14 amino acids. Germline values: CDR1 SGHRS, CDR2 YFSETQ. The ends were cut back, 4 bases at V and 7 bases at J, with 15 bases in the middle. In DNA form, the CDR3 reads TGCGCCAGCAGCCCCGGGACCCCCAGGCAGCCCCAGCATTTT. Translating gives CASSPGTPRQPQHF.

The chain has TRBV5-1 and TRBJ1-2; D may be TRBD1 (5 bases). Trimming cost V 2 bases and J 2 bases, with 13 bases left between them. Germline CDR1 and CDR2: SGHRS and YFSETQ. This CDR3 has 15 amino acids. The chain's CDR3 is CASSFTPGPNYGYTF. In DNA, the CDR3 is TGCGCCAGCAGCTTCACACCGGGGCCCAACTATGGCTACACCTTC.

The chain carries TRBV7-2 and TRBJ2-4; 9 positions match TRBD2. Per germline, CDR1 SGHTA and CDR2 FQGNSA. J lost 6 bases, V lost 4 bases, and 7 bases had no gene match. This CDR3 is built from 15 residues. CDR3 sequence: CASSSPGGGGNIQYF. The DNA of the CDR3 is TGTGCCAGCAGCTCCCCCGGCGGGGGGGGAAACATTCAGTACTTC.

This sequence joins TRBV30 and TRBJ1-1; unclear D gene. The CDR3 extends over 13 amino acids. Germline assignment: CDR1 GTSNPN and CDR2 SVGIG (reference sequence). V was pared by 2 bases and J by 4 bases, with 11 bases between. Here the CDR3 reads CAWSRVEGTEAFF. For the CDR3, the DNA is TGTGCCTGGAGTCGGGTCGAGGGCACTGAAGCTTTCTTT.

The chain is built from TRBV9 and TRBJ1-1; D not resolved. The CDR3 extends over 16 amino acids. V lost 3 bases and J 0 bases, leaving 15 bases between the germline ends. In germline, CDR1 is SGDLS, CDR2 YYNGEE. CDR3 residues: CASSGKIGIMNTEAFF. The CDR3 region has the DNA TGTGCCAGCAGCGGAAAAATCGGGATCATGAACACTGAAGCTTTCTTT.

The rearrangement uses TRBV5-4 and TRBJ2-3; no clear D. In germline, CDR1 is SGHNT, CDR2 YYREEE (reference sequence). Trimming cost V 4 bases and J 2 bases, with 11 bases left between them. This CDR3 has 14 residues. CDR3 nucleotide sequence: TGTGCCAGCAGCCCCGCCTCAGACACAGATACGCAGTATTTT. This encodes CASSPASDTDTQYF.

V usage is TRBV24-1 and J usage is TRBJ1-5, with TRBD1 matching 9 bases. V gave up 3 bases and J gave up 9 bases; unmatched junction bases: 14. CDR3 length: 17 amino acids. Germline lookup yields CDR1 KGHDR and CDR2 SFDVKD. The CDR3 loop reads CATSDTLPGQGLRPQHF. The DNA of the CDR3 is TGTGCCACCAGTGATACCCTCCCGGGACAGGGTTTACGGCCCCAGCATTTT.

The rearrangement uses TRBV28 and TRBJ1-1; D is uncertain. Germline-derived CDR1 and CDR2 are MDHEN and SYDVKM. The CDR3 runs 14 residues. The V gene lost 5 bases and the J gene lost 10 bases, with 20 bases spanning the gap. The CDR3, as DNA: TGTGCCAGCAGTCAGGATCAACCTCCCCCGAGAGCTTTCTTT. It codes for CASSQDQPPPRAFF.

This clone has a single count. This chain joins TRBV10-1 and TRBJ2-7; maybe TRBD2 (6 bases). Per germline, CDR1 WNHNN and CDR2 SYGVQD (reference sequence). There are 14 residues in the CDR3. V lost 0 bases, J lost 7 bases, and 13 bases lay in between. CDR3 sequence (DNA): TGCGCCAGCAGTGAGTCGTTCGGGGGTGGAGAGCAGTACTTC. Amino acids: CASSESFGGGEQYF.

V is TRBV10-2 and J is TRBJ1-4; no reliable D call. Per the germline V gene, CDR1 is WSHSY and CDR2 is SAAADI. Trimming shortened V by 6 bases and J by 0 bases, and 8 bases separated the two germline ends. The CDR3 is 14 amino acids. The CDR3 loop reads CASREGATNEKLFF. CDR3 sequence (DNA): TGCGCCAGCAGGGAGGGTGCAACTAATGAAAAACTGTTTTTT.

V and J are TRBV6-2 or TRBV6-3 and TRBJ1-5; D is ambiguous. V gave up 6 bases and J gave up 9 bases, with 12 bases separating them. CDR3 length: 12 amino acids. Germline assignment: CDR1 MNHEY and CDR2 SVGEGT. The CDR3 nucleotides read TGTGCCAGCAGATACAACGACGGGCCCCAGCATTTT. Translation: CASRYNDGPQHF.

The rearrangement joins TRBV11-2 to TRBJ1-3; no clear D. The V and J ends lost 1 base and 2 bases respectively, with 12 bases between them. The CDR3 runs 16 residues. Germline loops: CDR1 SGHAT, CDR2 FQNNGV. The CDR3 sequence: CASSLGVQAAGNTIYF. The CDR3 bases are TGTGCCAGCAGCTTAGGAGTTCAAGCCGCTGGAAACACCATATATTTT.

The chain is built from TRBV21-1 and TRBJ1-1; the table names TRBD1, a call not compared with the DNA. TRBV21-1 represents a pseudogene. This CDR3 has 16 amino acids. The CDR3 is CASSLRQGVEFTEAFF. The DNA for the CDR3 is TGTGCCAGCAGCCTGAGACAGGGGGTTGAGTTCACTGAAGCTTTCTTT.

The chain couples TRBV7-2 to TRBJ1-4, with D perhaps matching TRBD1 (5 bases). The CDR3 has 15 residues. In germline, CDR1 is SGHTA, CDR2 FQGNSA. V gave up 4 bases and J gave up 8 bases, with 17 bases separating them. DNA for the CDR3: TGTGCCAGCAGCTCGCGGGTTGAGTGGGGGGAAAAACTGTTTTTT. Protein: CASSSRVEWGEKLFF.

V gene TRBV6-1 combines with J gene TRBJ2-4, with D possibly TRBD1 on 5 matching bases. V was pared by 2 bases and J by 3 bases, with 11 bases between. CDR3 length: 15 residues. CDR1 is MNHNS and CDR2 is SASEGT in the germline V gene. The CDR3 DNA sequence: TGTGCCAGCAGTGAAAGTGGGGCCGACAAAAACATTCAGTACTTC. It is translated as CASSESGADKNIQYF.

The J gene is TRBJ1-5, the V gene TRBV28; TRBD1 agrees at 7 bases. The CDR3 totals 15 residues. J lost 3 bases, V lost 5 bases, and 7 bases had no gene match. CDR1 MDHEN and CDR2 SYDVKM come from the germline V gene. This chain's CDR3 is CASSLIQGYNQPQHF. In DNA form, the CDR3 reads TGTGCCAGCAGTCTGATACAGGGGTACAATCAGCCCCAGCATTTT.

This sequence joins TRBV7-2 and TRBJ2-2; TRBD1 agrees at 11 bases. The V gene's germline CDR1 is SGHTA and CDR2 FQGNSA. The junction had 2 bases not matched to a gene; V was cut back by 3 bases and J by 5 bases. This CDR3 comprises 15 residues. The CDR3: CASSFGTGGTGELFF. As DNA, the CDR3 is TGTGCCAGCAGCTTTGGGACAGGGGGGACCGGGGAGCTGTTTTTT.

The genes are TRBV30 and TRBJ1-1, with D hard to call. Germline CDR1 reads GTSNPN; CDR2 reads SVGIG (reference sequence). With 2 bases removed from V and 2 bases from J, the gap between germline ends came to 6 bases. The CDR3 length is 12 residues. CDR3 DNA: TGTGCCTGGAGTTCGGGTAACACTGAAGCTTTCTTT. It yields the protein CAWSSGNTEAFF.

The table lists this clone with a count of one. The J gene is TRBJ2-1, the V gene TRBV5-1; 9 positions match TRBD1. The CDR3 is 13 amino acids. Germline CDR1 is SGHRS and CDR2 is YFSETQ. The trim removed 4 bases at V and 6 bases at J, leaving 2 bases unmatched. CDR3 protein: CASSRTGVNEQFF. CDR3 DNA: TGCGCCAGCAGCCGGACAGGGGTCAATGAGCAGTTCTTC.